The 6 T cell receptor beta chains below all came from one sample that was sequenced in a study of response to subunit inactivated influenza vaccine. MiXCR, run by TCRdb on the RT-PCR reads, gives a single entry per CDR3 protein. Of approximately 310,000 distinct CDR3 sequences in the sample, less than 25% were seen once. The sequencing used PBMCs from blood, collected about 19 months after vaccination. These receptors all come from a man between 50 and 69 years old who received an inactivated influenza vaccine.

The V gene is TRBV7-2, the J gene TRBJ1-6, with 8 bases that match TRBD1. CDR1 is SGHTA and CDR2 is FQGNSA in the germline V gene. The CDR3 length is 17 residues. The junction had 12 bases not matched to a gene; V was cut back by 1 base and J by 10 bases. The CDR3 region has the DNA TGTGCCAGCAGCTTAGGCAGGACAGGGTTCTTCGACTCACCCCTCCACTTT. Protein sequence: CASSLGRTGFFDSPLHF.

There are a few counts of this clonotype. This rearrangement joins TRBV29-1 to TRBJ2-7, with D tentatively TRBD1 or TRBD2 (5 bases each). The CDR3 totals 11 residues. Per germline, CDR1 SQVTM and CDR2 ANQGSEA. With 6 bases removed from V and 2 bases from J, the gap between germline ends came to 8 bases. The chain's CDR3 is CSVGAAYEQYF. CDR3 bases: TGCAGCGTCGGGGCAGCCTACGAGCAGTACTTC.

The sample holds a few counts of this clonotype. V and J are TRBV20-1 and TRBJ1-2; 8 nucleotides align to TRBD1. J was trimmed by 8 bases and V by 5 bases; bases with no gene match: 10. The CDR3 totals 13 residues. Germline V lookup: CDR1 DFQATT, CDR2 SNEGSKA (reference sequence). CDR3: CSAETGAHGGYTF. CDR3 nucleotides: TGCAGTGCTGAGACAGGGGCCCATGGAGGCTACACCTTC.

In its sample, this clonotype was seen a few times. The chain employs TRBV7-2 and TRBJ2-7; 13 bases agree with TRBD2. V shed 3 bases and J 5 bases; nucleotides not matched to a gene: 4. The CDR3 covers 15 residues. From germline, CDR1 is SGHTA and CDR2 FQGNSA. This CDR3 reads CASSLWTSGSNEQYF. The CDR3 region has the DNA TGTGCCAGCAGCTTGTGGACTAGCGGGAGTAACGAGCAGTACTTC.

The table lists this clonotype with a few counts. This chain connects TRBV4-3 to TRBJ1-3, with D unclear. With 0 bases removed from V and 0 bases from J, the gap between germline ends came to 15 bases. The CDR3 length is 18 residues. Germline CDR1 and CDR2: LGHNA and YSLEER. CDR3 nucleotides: TGCGCCAGCAGCCAAGATAACGGGATTTGGTCCTCTGGAAACACCATATATTTT. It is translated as CASSQDNGIWSSGNTIYF.

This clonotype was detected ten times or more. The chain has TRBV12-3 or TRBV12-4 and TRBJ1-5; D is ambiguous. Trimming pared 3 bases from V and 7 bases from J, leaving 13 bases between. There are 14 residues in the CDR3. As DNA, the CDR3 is TGTGCCAGCAGTTTTTTACAAGTGCCCCAGCCCCAGCATTTT. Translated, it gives CASSFLQVPQPQHF.